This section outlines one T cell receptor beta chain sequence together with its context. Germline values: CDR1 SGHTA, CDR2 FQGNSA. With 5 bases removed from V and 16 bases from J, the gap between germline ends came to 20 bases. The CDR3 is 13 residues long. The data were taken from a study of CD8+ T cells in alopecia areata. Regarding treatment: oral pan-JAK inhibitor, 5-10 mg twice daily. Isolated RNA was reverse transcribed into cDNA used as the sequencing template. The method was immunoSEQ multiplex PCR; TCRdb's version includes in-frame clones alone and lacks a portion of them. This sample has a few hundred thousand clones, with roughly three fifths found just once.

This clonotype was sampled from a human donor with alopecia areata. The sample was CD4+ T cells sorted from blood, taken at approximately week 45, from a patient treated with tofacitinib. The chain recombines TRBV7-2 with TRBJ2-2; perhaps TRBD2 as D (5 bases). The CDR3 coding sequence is TGTGCCAGCAGCCCCAGACCTAGCCTTGGACCGTTTTTT. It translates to CASSPRPSLGPFF.